These 6 T cell receptor beta chains came from one sample sequenced in a study of T cells in Graves' hyperthyroidism and ophthalmopathy (dated by TCRdb to the late 2010s). The protocol used for the library was multiplex PCR. The instrument was an Illumina HiSeq 2000. The TCR beta CDR3 regions were amplified from RNA transcripts. For the first round of RT-PCR on the TCR CDR3, the HTBI primer set was used together with the Qiagen OneStep RT-PCR kit. TCRdb's own reprocessing of the public reads used fastp at Q25 and MiXCR and kept productive beta chains. Rows are combined by CDR3 protein, so each entry shows the most common genes and DNA. The sample table shows about 680,000 distinct CDR3 sequences, and approximately 40% are seen once. The ten top clones hold less than 35% of the sample. The sample taken for sequencing was blood. The receptors derive from a woman between 40 and 50 years old with Graves' hyperthyroidism.

V usage is TRBV5-1 and J usage is TRBJ1-1; 8 bases fit TRBD1. This CDR3 has 14 residues. Germline V gives CDR1 SGHRS, CDR2 YFSETQ. J lost 6 bases, V lost 4 bases, and 8 bases had no gene match. In DNA, the CDR3 is TGCGCCAGCAGCCACGACAGGGGAATCGCTGAAGCTTTCTTT. Its protein product is CASSHDRGIAEAFF.

This clonotype was recorded many times. Written as DNA, the CDR3 is TGCAGTGCCCCGAAGGGAGGGGCTAACTATGGCTACACCTTC. Protein: CSAPKGGANYGYTF. V gene TRBV20-1 combines with J gene TRBJ1-2; TRBD1 might be the D (5 bases). Trimming stripped 6 bases from V and 0 bases from J, with 14 bases between. This CDR3 comprises 14 residues. The germline V gene encodes CDR1 DFQATT and CDR2 SNEGSKA (reference sequence).

A few counts support this clonotype. This may be a read error: a much more frequent sequence differs by one nucleotide. The chain has TRBV11-2 and TRBJ1-6; 9 positions agree with TRBD1. This CDR3 contains 13 residues. The germline V gene encodes CDR1 SGHAT and CDR2 FQNNGV. CDR3 residues: CAVATGGNSPPHF. The CDR3 DNA is TGTGCCGTCGCGACAGGGGGTAATTCACCCCCCCACTTT.

The genes are TRBV11-1 and TRBJ2-5, with a tentative D call TRBD2 (6 bases). The CDR3 sequence is 14 residues long. The germline V and J ends were trimmed by 5 bases and 8 bases, with 18 bases remaining between them. Per the germline V gene, CDR1 is SGHAT and CDR2 is FQDESV (reference sequence). Written as DNA, the CDR3 is TGTGCCAGCAGCCCCCGGGGGACCAGTGGCACCCAGTACTTC. It codes for CASSPRGTSGTQYF.

As regards this clonotype: A read error may be the cause here, since a much bigger clone is one base away. V is TRBV6-1 and J is TRBJ2-7; weak D call: TRBD2 (6 bases). The germline V gene encodes CDR1 MNHNS and CDR2 SASEGT. This CDR3 region has 15 residues. V lost 6 bases to trimming and J lost 1 base, with 16 bases between them. The CDR3 nucleotides are TGTGCCAGCAGAGCAGTCGGGACTCGATCCTACGAGCAGTACTTC. Protein sequence: CASRAVGTRSYEQYF.

In its sample, this clonotype was seen a few times. The chain links TRBV7-9 to TRBJ1-4; the D gene is possibly TRBD1 (5 bases). The length of the CDR3 is 17 residues. V was cut by 5 bases and J by 3 bases, with 19 bases left in between. Germline CDR1 is SEHNR and CDR2 is FQNEAQ (reference sequence). The DNA of the CDR3 is TGTGCCAGCAGCACAAGTTTTAAGACAGCTGCTAATGAAAAACTGTTTTTT. Protein: CASSTSFKTAANEKLFF.